Below, one TCR beta chain is given with its context. Enrolment of Seattle patients took place during active infection, and they were followed longitudinally. The data stem from a study of blood T cell repertoires in COVID-19. About the study: The samples span acute and convalescent COVID-19 from the United States, Italy and Spain. Sample material is recorded as cDNA or gDNA derived from T cells, B-cell-depleted T cells, or PBMCs.

Under the authors' procedure: Amplification from reference gene primers served as the basis for estimated nucleated cell counts. TCRdb's table, derived via immunoSEQ multiplex PCR, lists solely in-frame clones and lacks some. The DNA was the basis for D and trimming; V, J and clone size are from that table. The sample lists 300,000 to 400,000 clones, roughly nine tenths occurring once. This CDR3 is built from 17 residues. The germline V gene has CDR1 LGHNA and CDR2 YSLEER. Trimming cost V 4 bases and J 6 bases; bases outside gene matches: 16. The clonotype originates from a woman in her 30s with COVID-19, enrolled during active disease. This chain joins TRBV4-3 and TRBJ2-7, with 9 nucleotides matching TRBD2. Sequencing was performed on peripheral blood. CDR3 sequence: CASSPLKNRREGREQYV. DNA of the CDR3: TGCGCCAGCAGCCCCCTTAAAAATCGGCGGGAGGGCCGCGAGCAGTACGTC.